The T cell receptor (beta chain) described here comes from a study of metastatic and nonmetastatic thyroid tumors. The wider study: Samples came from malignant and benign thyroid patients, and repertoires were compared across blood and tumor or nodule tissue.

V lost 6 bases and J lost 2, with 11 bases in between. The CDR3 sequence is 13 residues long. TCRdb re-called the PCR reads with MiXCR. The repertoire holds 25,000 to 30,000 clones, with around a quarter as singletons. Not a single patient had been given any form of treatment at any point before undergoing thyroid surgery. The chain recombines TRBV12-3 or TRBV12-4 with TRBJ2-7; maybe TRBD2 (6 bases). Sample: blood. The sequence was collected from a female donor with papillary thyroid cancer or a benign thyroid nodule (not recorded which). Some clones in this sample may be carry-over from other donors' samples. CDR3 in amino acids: CASRGGGPYEQYF. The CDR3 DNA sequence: TGTGCCAGCAGGGGGGGTGGCCCCTACGAGCAGTACTTC.